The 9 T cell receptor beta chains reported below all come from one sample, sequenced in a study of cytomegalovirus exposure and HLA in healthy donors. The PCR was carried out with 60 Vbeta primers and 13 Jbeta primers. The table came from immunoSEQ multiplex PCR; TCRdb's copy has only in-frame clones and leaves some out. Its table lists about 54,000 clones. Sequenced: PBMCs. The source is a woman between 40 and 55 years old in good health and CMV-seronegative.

The CDR3 region is CASSRAASGEQFF. In nucleotides, the CDR3 is TGTGCCAGCTCCCGGGCGGCTAGCGGGGAGCAGTTCTTC. The chain links TRBV7-7 to TRBJ2-1; 8 nucleotides align to TRBD2. The junction had 10 bases not matched to a gene; V was cut back by 8 bases and J by 10 bases. Germline V gives CDR1 SSHAT, CDR2 FNYEAQ (reference sequence). The CDR3 is 13 amino acids.

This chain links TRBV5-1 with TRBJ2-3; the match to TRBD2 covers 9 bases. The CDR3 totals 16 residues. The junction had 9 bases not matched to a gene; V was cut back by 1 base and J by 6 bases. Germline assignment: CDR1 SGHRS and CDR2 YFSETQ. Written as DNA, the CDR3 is TGCGCCAGCAGCTTGATAAGCGGGGGGCGCGGGGATACGCAGTATTTT. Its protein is CASSLISGGRGDTQYF.

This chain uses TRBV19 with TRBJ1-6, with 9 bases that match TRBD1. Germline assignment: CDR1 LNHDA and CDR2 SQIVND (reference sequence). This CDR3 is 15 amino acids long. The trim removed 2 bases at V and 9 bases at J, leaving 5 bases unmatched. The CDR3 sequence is CASSIPTGQGSPLHF. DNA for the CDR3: TGTGCCAGTAGTATACCCACGGGACAGGGTTCACCCCTCCACTTT.

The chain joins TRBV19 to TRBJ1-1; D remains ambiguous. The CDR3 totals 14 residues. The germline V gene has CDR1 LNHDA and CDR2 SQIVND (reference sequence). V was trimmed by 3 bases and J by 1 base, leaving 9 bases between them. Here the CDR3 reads CASSMGTANTEAFF. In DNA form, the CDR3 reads TGTGCCAGTAGTATGGGCACGGCGAACACTGAAGCTTTCTTT.

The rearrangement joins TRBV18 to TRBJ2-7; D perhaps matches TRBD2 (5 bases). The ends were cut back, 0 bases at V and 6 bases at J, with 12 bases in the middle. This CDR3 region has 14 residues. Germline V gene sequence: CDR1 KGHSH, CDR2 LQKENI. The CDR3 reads CASSPPSGVAEQYF. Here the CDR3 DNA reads TGTGCCAGCTCACCACCCTCCGGGGTCGCCGAGCAGTACTTC.

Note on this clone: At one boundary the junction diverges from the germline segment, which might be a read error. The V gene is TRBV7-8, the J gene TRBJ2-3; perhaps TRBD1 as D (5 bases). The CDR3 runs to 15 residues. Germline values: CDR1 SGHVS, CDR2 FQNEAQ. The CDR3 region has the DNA TGTGCCAGCAGCTTAGCCTCTAGGGGCACAGATAAGCAGTATTTT. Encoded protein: CASSLASRGTDKQYF. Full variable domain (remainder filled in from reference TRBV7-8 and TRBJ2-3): GAGVSQSPRYKVAKRGQDVALRCDPISGHVSLFWYQQALGQGPEFLTYFQNEAQLDKSGLPSDRFFAERPEGSVSTLKIQRTQQEDSAVYLCASSLASRGTDKQYFGPGTRLTVL.

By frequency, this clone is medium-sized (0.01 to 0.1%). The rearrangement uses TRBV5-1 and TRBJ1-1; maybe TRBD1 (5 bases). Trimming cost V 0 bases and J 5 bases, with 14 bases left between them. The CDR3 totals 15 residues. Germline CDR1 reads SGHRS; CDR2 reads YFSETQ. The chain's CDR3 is CASSLADGAGTEAFF. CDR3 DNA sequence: TGCGCCAGCAGCTTGGCGGATGGGGCAGGGACTGAAGCTTTCTTT.

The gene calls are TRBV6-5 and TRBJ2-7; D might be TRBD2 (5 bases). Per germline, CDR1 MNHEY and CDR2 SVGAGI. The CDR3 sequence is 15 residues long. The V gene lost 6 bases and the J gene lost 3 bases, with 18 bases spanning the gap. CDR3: CASRPSSRRIYEQYF. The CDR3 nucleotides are TGTGCCAGCAGGCCATCTAGCAGAAGGATCTACGAGCAGTACTTC.

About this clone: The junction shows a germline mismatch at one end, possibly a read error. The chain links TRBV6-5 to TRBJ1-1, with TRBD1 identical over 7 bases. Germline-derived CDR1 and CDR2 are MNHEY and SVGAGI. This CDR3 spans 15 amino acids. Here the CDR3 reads CASSAGGSMNTEDFF. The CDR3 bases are TGTGCCAGCAGCGCAGGGGGGTCCATGAACACTGAAGATTTCTTT.